This T cell receptor beta chain was obtained from a study of T cell responses to AZD1222 COVID-19 vaccine. CDR3 length: 22 residues. Findings and limits, study-wide: The sample set comprised mostly white British donors with more females, and clonal diversity was possibly underestimated.

This clone appeared once. As yet, its antigen is unknown. TCRdb's table, derived via immunoSEQ multiplex PCR, lists solely in-frame clones and lacks some. Of approximately 110,000 clones listed, around 87% are singletons. The chain joins TRBV1 to TRBJ2-5; the D call in the table, TRBD2, was not verified against the DNA. TRBV1 is described as a pseudogene. This receptor was obtained from an adult who received the AZD1222 COVID-19 vaccine. This specimen consisted of peripheral blood, obtained 28 days after the second AZD1222 dose. The CDR3 spells CTSSQERGTSTSGRALGETQYF. In DNA, the CDR3 is TGCACCAGCAGCCAAGAACGGGGGACGTCGACTAGCGGGAGGGCCTTGGGGGAGACCCAGTACTTC.